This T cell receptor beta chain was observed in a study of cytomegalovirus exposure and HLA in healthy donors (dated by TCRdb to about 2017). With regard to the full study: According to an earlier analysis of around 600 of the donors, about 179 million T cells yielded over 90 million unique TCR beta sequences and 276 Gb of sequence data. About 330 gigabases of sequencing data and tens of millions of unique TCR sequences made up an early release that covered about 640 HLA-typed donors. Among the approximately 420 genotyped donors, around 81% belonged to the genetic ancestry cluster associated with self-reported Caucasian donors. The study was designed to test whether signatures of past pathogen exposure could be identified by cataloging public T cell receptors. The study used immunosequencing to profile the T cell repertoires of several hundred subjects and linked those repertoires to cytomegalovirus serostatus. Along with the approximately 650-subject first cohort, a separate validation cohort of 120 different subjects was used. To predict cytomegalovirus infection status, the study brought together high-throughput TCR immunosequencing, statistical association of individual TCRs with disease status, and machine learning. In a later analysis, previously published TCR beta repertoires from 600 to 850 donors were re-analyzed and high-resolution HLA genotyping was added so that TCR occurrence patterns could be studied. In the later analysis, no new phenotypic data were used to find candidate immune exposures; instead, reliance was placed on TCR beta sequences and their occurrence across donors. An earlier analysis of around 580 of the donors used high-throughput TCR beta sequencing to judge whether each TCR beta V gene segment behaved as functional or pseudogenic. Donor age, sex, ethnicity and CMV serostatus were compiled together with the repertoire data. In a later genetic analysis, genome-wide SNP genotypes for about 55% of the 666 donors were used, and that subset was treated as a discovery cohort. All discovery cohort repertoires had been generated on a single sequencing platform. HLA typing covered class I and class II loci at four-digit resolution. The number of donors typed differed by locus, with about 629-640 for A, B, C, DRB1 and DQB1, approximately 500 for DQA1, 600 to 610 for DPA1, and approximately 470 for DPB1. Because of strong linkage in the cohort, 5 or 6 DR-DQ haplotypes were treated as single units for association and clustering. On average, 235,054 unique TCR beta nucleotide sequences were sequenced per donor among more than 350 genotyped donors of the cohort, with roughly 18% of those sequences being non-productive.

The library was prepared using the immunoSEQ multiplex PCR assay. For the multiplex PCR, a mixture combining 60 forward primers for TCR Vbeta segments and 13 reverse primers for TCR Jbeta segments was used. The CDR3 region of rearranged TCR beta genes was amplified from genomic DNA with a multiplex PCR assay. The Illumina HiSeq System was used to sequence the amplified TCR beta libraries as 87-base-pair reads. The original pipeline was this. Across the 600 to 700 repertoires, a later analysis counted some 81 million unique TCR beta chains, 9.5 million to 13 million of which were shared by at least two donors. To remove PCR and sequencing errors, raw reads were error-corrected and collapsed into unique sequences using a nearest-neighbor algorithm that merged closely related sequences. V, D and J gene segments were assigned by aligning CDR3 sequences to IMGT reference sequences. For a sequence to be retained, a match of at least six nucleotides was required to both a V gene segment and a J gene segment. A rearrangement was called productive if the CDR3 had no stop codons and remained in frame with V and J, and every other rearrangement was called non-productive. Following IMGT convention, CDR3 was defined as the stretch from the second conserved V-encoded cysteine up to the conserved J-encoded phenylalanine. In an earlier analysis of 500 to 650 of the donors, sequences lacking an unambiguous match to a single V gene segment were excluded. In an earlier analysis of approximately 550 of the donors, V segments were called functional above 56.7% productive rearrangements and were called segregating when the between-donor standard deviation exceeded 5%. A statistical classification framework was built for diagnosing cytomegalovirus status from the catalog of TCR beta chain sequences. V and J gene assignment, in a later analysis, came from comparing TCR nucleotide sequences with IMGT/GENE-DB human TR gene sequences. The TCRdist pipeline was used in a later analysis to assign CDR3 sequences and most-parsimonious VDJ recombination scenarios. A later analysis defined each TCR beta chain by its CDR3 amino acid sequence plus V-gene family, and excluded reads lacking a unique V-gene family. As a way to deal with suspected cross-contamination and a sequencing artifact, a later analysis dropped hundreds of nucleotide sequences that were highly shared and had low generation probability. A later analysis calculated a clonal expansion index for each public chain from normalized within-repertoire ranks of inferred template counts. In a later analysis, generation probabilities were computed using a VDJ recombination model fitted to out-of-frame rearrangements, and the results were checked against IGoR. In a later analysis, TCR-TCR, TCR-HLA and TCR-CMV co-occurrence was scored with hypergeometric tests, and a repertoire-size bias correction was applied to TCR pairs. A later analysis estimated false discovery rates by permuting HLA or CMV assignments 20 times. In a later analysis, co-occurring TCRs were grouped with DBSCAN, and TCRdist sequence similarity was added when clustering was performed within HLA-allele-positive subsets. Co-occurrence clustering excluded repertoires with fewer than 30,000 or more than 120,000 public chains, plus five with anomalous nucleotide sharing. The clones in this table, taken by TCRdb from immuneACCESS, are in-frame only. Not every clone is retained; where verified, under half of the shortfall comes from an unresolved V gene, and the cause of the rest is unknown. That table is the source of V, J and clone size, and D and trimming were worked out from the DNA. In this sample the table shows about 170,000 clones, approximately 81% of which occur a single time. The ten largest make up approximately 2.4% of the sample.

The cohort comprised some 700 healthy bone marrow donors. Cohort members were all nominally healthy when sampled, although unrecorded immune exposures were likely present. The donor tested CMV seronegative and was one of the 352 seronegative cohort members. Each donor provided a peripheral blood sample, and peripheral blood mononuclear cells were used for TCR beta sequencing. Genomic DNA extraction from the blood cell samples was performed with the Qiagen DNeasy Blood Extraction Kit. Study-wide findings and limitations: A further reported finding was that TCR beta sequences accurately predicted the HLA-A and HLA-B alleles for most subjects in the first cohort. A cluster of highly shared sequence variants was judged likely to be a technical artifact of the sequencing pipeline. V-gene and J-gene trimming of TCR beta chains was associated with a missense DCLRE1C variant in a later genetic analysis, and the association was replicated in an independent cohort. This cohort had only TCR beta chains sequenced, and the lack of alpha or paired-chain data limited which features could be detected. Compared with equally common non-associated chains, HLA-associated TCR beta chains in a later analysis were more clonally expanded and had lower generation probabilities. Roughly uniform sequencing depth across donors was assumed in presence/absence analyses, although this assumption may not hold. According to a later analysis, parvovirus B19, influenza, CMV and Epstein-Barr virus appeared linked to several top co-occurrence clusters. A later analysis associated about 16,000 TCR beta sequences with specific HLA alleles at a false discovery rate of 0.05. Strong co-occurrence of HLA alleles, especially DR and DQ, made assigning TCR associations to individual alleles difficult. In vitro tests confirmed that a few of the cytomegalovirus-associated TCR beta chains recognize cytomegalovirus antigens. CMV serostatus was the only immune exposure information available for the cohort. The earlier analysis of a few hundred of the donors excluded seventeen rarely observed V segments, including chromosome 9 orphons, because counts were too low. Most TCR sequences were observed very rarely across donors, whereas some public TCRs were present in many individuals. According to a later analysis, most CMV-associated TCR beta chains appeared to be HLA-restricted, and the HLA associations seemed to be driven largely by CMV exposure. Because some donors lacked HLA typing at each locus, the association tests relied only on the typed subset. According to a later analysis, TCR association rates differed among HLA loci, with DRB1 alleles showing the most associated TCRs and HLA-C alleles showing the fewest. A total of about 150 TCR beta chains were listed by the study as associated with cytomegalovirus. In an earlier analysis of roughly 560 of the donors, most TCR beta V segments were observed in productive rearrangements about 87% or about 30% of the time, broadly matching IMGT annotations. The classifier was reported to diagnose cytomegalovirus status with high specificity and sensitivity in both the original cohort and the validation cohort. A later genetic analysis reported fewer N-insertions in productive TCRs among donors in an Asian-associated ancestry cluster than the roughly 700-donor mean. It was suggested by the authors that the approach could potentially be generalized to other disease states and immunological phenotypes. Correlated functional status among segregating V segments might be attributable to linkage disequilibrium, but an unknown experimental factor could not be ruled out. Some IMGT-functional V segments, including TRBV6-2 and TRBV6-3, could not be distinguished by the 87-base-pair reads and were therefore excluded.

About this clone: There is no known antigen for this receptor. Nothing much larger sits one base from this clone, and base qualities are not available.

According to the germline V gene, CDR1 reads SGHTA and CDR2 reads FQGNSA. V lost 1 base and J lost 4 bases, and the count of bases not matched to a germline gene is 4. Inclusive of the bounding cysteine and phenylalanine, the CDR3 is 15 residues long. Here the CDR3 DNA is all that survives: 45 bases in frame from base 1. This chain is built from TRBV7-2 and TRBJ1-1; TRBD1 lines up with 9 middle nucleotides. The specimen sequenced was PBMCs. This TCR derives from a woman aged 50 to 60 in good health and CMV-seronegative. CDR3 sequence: CASSLEGQGSTEAFF. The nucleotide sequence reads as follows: TGTGCCAGCAGCTTAGAGGGACAGGGATCCACTGAAGCTTTCTTT. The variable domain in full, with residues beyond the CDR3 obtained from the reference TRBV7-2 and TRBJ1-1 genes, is GAGVSQSPSNKVTEKGKDVELRCDPISGHTALYWYRQSLGQGLEFLIYFQGNSAPDKSGLPSDRFSAERTGGSVSTLTIQRTQQEDSAVYLCASSLEGQGSTEAFFGQGTRLTVV.